This paragraph reports one T cell receptor beta chain. Its matching antigen is unknown. This entry is derived from a study of cytomegalovirus exposure and HLA in healthy donors. Findings and limits, study-wide: Links to common viral pathogens appeared, in a later analysis, for several of the most significant clusters.

Primers for the PCR totalled 60 Vbeta and 13 Jbeta. Source study methods: In a later analysis, 8.5 million to 14 million of 83 million or so unique beta chains occurred in at least two donors. Generated by immunoSEQ multiplex PCR, the TCRdb table keeps only in-frame clones and is missing some. For V, J and clone size, that table is used; D and trimming come from the DNA. With approximately 50,000 clones in the sample, the ten largest clones hold about 2.2%. Germline trimming cut 6 bases from V and 6 bases from J; bases unmatched to any gene: 8. The CDR3 is 14 residues long. Per germline, CDR1 SNHLY and CDR2 FYNNEI.

Sample: PBMCs. The J gene is TRBJ1-5, the V gene TRBV2, with 7 positions matching TRBD1. This sequence originates from a female donor in good health and CMV-seronegative. The CDR3 protein is CASRTDRDAQPQHF. The CDR3 coding sequence is TGTGCCAGCAGAACCGACAGGGATGCTCAGCCCCAGCATTTT.